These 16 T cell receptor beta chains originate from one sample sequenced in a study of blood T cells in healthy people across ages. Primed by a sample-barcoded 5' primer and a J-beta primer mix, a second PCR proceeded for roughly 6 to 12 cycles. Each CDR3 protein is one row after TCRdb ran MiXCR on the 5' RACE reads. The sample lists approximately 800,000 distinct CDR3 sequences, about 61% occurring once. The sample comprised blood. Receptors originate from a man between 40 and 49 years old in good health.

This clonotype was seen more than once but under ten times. This CDR3 reads CSSQIQGDSSTDTQYF. As DNA, the CDR3 is TGCAGCTCACAAATACAGGGGGACTCCTCAACAGATACGCAGTATTTT. J is TRBJ2-3 and V is TRBV29-1; 8 nucleotides align to TRBD1. The CDR3 extends over 16 amino acids. Germline trimming cut 8 bases from V and 3 bases from J; bases unmatched to any gene: 16. CDR1 and CDR2 from the germline V gene are SQVTM and ANQGSEA.

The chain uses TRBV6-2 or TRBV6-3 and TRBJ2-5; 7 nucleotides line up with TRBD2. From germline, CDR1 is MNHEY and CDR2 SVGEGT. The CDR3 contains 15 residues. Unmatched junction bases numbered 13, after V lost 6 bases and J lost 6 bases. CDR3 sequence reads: CASSLGGTSGKTQYF. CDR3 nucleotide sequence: TGTGCCAGCAGCTTGGGAGGGACCTCAGGAAAGACCCAGTACTTC.

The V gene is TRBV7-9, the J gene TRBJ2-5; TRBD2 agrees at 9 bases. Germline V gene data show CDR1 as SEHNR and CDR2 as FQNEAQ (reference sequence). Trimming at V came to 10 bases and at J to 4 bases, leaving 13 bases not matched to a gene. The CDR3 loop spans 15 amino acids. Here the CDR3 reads CATSGREGPGETQYF. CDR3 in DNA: TGTGCCACGAGCGGGCGGGAGGGCCCGGGAGAGACCCAGTACTTC.

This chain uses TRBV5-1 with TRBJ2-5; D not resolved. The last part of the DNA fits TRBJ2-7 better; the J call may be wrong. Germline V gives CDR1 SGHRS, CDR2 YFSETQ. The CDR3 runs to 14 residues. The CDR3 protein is CASSLYPSRAEQYF. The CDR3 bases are TGCGCCAGCAGCTTGTATCCCTCGAGAGCCGAGCAGTACTTC.

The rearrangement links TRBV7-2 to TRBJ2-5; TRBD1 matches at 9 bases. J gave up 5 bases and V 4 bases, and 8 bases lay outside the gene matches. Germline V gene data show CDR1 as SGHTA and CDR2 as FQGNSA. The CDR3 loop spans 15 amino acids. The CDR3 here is CASSSRTGEGETQYF. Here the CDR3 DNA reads TGTGCCAGCAGCTCCCGGACAGGGGAAGGGGAGACCCAGTACTTC.

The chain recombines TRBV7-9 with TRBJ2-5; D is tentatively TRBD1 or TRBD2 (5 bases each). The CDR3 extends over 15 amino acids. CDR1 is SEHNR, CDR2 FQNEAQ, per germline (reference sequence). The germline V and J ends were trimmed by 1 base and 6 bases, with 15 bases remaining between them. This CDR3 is CASSLGDQGSKTQYF. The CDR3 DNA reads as TGTGCCAGCAGCTTAGGGGACCAAGGGTCAAAGACCCAGTACTTC. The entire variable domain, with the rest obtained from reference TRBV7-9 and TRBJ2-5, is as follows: DTGVSQNPRHKITKRGQNVTFRCDPISEHNRLYWYRQTLGQGPEFLTYFQNEAQLEKSRLLSDRFSAERPKGSFSTLEIQRTEQGDSAMYLCASSLGDQGSKTQYFGPGTRLLVL.

CDR3 loop: CASSYQSGAYEQYF. The DNA for the CDR3 is TGTGCCAGCAGTTACCAAAGCGGGGCTTATGAGCAGTACTTC. The V and J genes are TRBV6-6 and TRBJ2-7; 7 bases align to TRBD2. CDR3 length equals 14 residues. J gave up 7 bases and V 2 bases, and 8 bases lay outside the gene matches. Germline values: CDR1 MNHNY, CDR2 SVGAGI (reference sequence).

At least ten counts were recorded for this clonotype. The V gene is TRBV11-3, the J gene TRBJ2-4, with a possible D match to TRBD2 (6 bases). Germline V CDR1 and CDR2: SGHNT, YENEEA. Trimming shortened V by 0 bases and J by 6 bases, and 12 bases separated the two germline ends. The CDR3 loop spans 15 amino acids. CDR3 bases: TGTGCCAGCAGCTTAGATGCGCGGGGTGGAAACATTCAGTACTTC. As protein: CASSLDARGGNIQYF.

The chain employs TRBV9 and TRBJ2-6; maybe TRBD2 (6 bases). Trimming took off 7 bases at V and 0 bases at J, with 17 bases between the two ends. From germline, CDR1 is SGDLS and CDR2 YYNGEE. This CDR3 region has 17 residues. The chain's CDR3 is CASQKTSGFSGANVLTF. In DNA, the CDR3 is TGTGCCAGCCAAAAAACCAGCGGGTTCTCTGGGGCCAACGTCCTGACTTTC.

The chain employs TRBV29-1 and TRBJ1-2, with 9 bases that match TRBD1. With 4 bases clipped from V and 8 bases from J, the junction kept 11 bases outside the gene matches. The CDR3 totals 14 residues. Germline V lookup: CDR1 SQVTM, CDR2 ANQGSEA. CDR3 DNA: TGCAGCGTTGCAAAAAACAGGGGGCCCGGCGGCTACACCTTC. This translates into CSVAKNRGPGGYTF.

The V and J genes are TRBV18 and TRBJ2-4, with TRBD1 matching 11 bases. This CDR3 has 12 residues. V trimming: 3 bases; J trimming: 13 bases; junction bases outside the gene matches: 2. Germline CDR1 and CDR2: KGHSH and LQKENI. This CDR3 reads CASSPDRGPQYF. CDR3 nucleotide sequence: TGTGCCAGCTCACCGGACAGGGGGCCCCAGTACTTC.

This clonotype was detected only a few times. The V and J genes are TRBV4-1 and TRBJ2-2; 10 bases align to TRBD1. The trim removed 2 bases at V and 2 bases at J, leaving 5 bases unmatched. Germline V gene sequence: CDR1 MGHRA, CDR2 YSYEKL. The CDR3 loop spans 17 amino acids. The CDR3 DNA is TGCGCCAGCAGCCAACTGGGACAGGGGCATAACACCGGGGAGCTGTTTTTT. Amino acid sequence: CASSQLGQGHNTGELFF.

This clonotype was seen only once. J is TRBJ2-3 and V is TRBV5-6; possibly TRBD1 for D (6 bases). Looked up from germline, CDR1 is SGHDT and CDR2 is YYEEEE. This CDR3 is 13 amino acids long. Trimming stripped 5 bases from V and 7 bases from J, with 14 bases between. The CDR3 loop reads CASRNVGQHTQYF. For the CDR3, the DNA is TGTGCCAGCAGAAATGTGGGACAACATACGCAGTATTTT. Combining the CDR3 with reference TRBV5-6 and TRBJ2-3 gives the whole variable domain DAGVTQSPTHLIKTRGQQVTLRCSPKSGHDTVSWYQQALGQGPQFIFQYYEEEERQRGNFPDRFSGHQFPNYSSELNVNALLLGDSALYLCASRNVGQHTQYFGPGTRLTVL.

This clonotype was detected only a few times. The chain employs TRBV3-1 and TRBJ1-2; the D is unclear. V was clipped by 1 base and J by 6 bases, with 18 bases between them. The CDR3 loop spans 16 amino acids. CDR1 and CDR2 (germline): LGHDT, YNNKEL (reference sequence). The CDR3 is CASSQGNPRGWNGYTF. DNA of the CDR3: TGTGCCAGCAGCCAAGGGAACCCCCGGGGTTGGAATGGCTACACCTTC.

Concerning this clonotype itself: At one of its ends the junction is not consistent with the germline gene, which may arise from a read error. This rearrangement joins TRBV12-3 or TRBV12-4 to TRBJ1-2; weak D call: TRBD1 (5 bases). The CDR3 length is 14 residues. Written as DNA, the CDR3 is TGTGCCAGCAGTTCGACGTGGGGGGACTATGGCCACACCTTC. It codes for CASSSTWGDYGHTF.

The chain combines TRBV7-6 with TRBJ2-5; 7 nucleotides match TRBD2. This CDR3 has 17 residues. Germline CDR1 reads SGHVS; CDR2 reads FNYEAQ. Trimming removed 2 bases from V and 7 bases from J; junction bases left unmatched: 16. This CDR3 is CASSLLTTSPPSGTQYF. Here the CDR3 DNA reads TGTGCCAGCAGCTTACTCACGACTAGCCCCCCATCGGGGACCCAGTACTTC.